Listed here are 18 T cell receptor beta chains from one sample, sequenced in a study of cytomegalovirus exposure and HLA in healthy donors. The PCR made use of 60 Vbeta and 13 Jbeta primers. The table came from immunoSEQ multiplex PCR; TCRdb's copy has only in-frame clones and leaves some out. This table holds approximately 140,000 clones, approximately 85% found once. The source material was PBMCs. These receptors all stem from a man aged 45-65 years in good health and CMV-seropositive.

The chain combines TRBV5-4 with TRBJ2-7; D may be TRBD1 (6 bases). The germline gives CDR1 SGHNT, CDR2 YYREEE (reference sequence). The CDR3 runs 14 residues. Trimming stripped 1 base from V and 3 bases from J, with 11 bases between. CDR3 protein: CASSLQGKIYEQYF. As DNA, the CDR3 is TGTGCCAGCAGCTTGCAGGGGAAGATCTACGAGCAGTACTTC. Full variable domain (outside the CDR3, taken from reference TRBV5-4 and TRBJ2-7): ETGVTQSPTHLIKTRGQQVTLRCSSQSGHNTVSWYQQALGQGPQFIFQYYREEENGRGNFPPRFSGLQFPNYSSELNVNALELDDSALYLCASSLQGKIYEQYFGPGTRLTVT.

The V call is TRBV7-8, the J call TRBJ2-1; 9 nucleotides line up with TRBD2. J was trimmed by 9 bases and V by 5 bases; bases with no gene match: 14. The length of the CDR3 is 16 residues. CDR1 and CDR2 from the germline V gene are SGHVS and FQNEAQ. DNA for the CDR3: TGTGCCAGCAGCCCCTTAACCGCGGGAGGGTGGGGTGAGCAGTTCTTC. This sequence encodes CASSPLTAGGWGEQFF. The variable domain in full, completed from reference TRBV7-8 and TRBJ2-1, reads GAGVSQSPRYKVAKRGQDVALRCDPISGHVSLFWYQQALGQGPEFLTYFQNEAQLDKSGLPSDRFFAERPEGSVSTLKIQRTQQEDSAVYLCASSPLTAGGWGEQFFGPGTRLTVL.

The chain carries TRBV5-1 and TRBJ2-7; TRBD1 matches at 7 bases. The CDR3 spans 15 residues. The junction had 5 bases not matched to a gene; V was cut back by 0 bases and J by 2 bases. The V gene's germline CDR1 is SGHRS and CDR2 YFSETQ. The CDR3: CASSLARQGPYEQYF. The CDR3, as DNA: TGCGCCAGCAGCTTGGCCAGACAGGGCCCCTACGAGCAGTACTTC.

The chain is built from TRBV28 and TRBJ1-1; weak D call: TRBD1 (6 bases). Germline assignment: CDR1 MDHEN and CDR2 SYDVKM. The CDR3 consists of 15 residues. V gave up 5 bases and J gave up 4 bases, with 17 bases separating them. CDR3 sequence reads: CASSQHGGGGTEAFF. The CDR3 region has the DNA TGTGCCAGCAGTCAACATGGCGGGGGCGGCACTGAAGCTTTCTTT.

The genes are TRBV2 and TRBJ1-2; the D gene is possibly TRBD1 (5 bases). The CDR3 is 18 amino acids. The germline CDR1 and CDR2 sequences are SNHLY and FYNNEI. V was pared by 7 bases and J by 2 bases, with 26 bases between. This chain's CDR3 is CASTTGGSGTLSNYGYTF. The DNA of the CDR3 is TGTGCCAGCACTACAGGAGGGTCAGGGACCTTATCGAACTATGGCTACACCTTC. Based on the CDR3 plus reference TRBV2 and TRBJ1-2, the full variable domain is EPEVTQTPSHQVTQMGQEVILRCVPISNHLYFYWYRQILGQKVEFLVSFYNNEISEKSEIFDDQFSVERPDGSNFTLKIRSTKLEDSAMYFCASTTGGSGTLSNYGYTFGSGTRLTVV.

The CDR3 DNA follows: TGTGCCAGCAGCGTAAGTTGGACAGGGGCGAAGAACACTGAAGCTTTCTTT. Encoded protein: CASSVSWTGAKNTEAFF. The chain uses TRBV9 and TRBJ1-1, with TRBD1 identical over 9 bases. Germline values: CDR1 SGDLS, CDR2 YYNGEE. The CDR3 loop spans 17 amino acids. V shed 1 base, J shed 1 base, and the junction held 8 bases outside the gene matches.

The chain has TRBV19 and TRBJ2-1; the match to TRBD1 covers 8 bases. With V trimmed by 5 bases and J by 7 bases, 10 bases remained unmatched. This CDR3 has 15 residues. CDR1 and CDR2 from the germline V gene are LNHDA and SQIVND (reference sequence). The CDR3 nucleotides read TGTGCCAGTAGTCTTCCAGGACAGGGAAAAAATGAGCAGTTCTTC. It specifies CASSLPGQGKNEQFF.

The rearrangement links TRBV6-5 to TRBJ2-5, with 8 bases fitting TRBD1. The V segment lost 0 bases and the J segment 7 bases; nucleotides outside the gene matches: 10. Per the germline V gene, CDR1 is MNHEY and CDR2 is SVGAGI. The CDR3 consists of 16 residues. This CDR3 is CASSYSSGTGLGTQYF. CDR3 DNA: TGTGCCAGCAGTTACTCCTCCGGGACAGGTCTGGGGACCCAGTACTTC.

The V call is TRBV27, the J call TRBJ1-1; TRBD1 might be the D (6 bases). V was trimmed by 4 bases and J by 2 bases, leaving 20 bases between them. The CDR3 runs 17 residues. Germline CDR1 MNHEY, CDR2 SMNVEV (reference sequence). CDR3 coding DNA: TGTGCCAGCAGTTCCCGCCGACAGGCCGTAGGTAACACTGAAGCTTTCTTT. Amino acids: CASSSRRQAVGNTEAFF.

The chain couples TRBV7-9 to TRBJ2-7; the match to TRBD2 covers 7 bases. The J segment lost 2 bases and the V segment lost 1 base, leaving 5 bases of the junction unmatched. Per the germline V gene, CDR1 is SEHNR and CDR2 is FQNEAQ (reference sequence). The CDR3 covers 15 residues. The CDR3 protein is CASSLVLAVTYEQYF. The CDR3 DNA reads TGTGCCAGCAGCTTAGTTCTAGCGGTAACCTACGAGCAGTACTTC.

This chain joins TRBV27 and TRBJ1-2; D unclear. The germline V and J ends were trimmed by 8 bases and 3 bases, with 16 bases remaining between them. Germline CDR1 and CDR2: MNHEY and SMNVEV (reference sequence). There are 14 residues in the CDR3. The CDR3 reads CASRRRERHYGYTF. The CDR3 coding sequence is TGTGCCAGCCGCAGGAGGGAGAGGCACTATGGCTACACCTTC.

The rearrangement joins TRBV6-6 to TRBJ1-2; D may be TRBD1 (6 bases). The germline V gene encodes CDR1 MNHNY and CDR2 SVGAGI (reference sequence). The ends were cut back, 5 bases at V and 6 bases at J, with 13 bases in the middle. The CDR3 covers 13 residues. CDR3 loop: CASSPQGYDGYTF. CDR3 DNA sequence: TGTGCCAGCAGTCCCCAGGGGTACGATGGCTACACCTTC.

CDR3 amino acids: CASSLHYLEEQYF. The CDR3 bases are TGTGCCAGCAGCTTACACTATCTGGAGGAGCAGTACTTC. This rearrangement joins TRBV11-2 to TRBJ2-7; D gene uncertain. CDR3 length equals 13 residues. V was pared by 2 bases and J by 7 bases, with 12 bases between. Germline V gene data show CDR1 as SGHAT and CDR2 as FQNNGV.

This clone has just a few counts. This rearrangement joins TRBV2 to TRBJ1-1; 7 bases align to TRBD1. The trim removed 7 bases at V and 0 bases at J, leaving 5 bases unmatched. CDR1 and CDR2 (germline): SNHLY, FYNNEI. The CDR3 is 14 residues long. This CDR3 reads CASKGAGMNTEAFF. As DNA, the CDR3 is TGTGCCAGCAAGGGGGCAGGGATGAACACTGAAGCTTTCTTT.

About this clone: The same CDR3 arises from other DNA sequences in this sample as well. The chain employs TRBV28 and TRBJ1-2; D is uncertain. The CDR3 length is 12 residues. Germline CDR1 is MDHEN and CDR2 is SYDVKM. V shed 3 bases and J shed 4 bases, with 6 bases lying between them. The CDR3: CASSLGSYGYTF. The CDR3 region has the DNA TGTGCCAGCAGTTTGGGGAGCTATGGCTACACCTTC.

The V call is TRBV7-2, the J call TRBJ2-7; TRBD1 aligns across 11 bases. Trimming cost V 4 bases and J 0 bases; bases outside gene matches: 14. Germline-derived CDR1 and CDR2 are SGHTA and FQGNSA. The CDR3 contains 19 residues. DNA of the CDR3: TGTGCCAGCAGCTCCCCCCGGGACAGGGGGTCGTCTACCTCCTACGAGCAGTACTTC. It specifies CASSSPRDRGSSTSYEQYF.

This clone occurred a few times. The V and J genes are TRBV2 and TRBJ2-2, with D possibly TRBD1 on 6 matching bases. Trimming pared 6 bases from V and 1 base from J, leaving 18 bases between. The CDR3 is 17 residues long. CDR1 and CDR2 from the germline V gene are SNHLY and FYNNEI. CDR3 sequence (DNA): TGTGCCAGCAGGACCTCCCCAGGACAGATGAACACCGGGGAGCTGTTTTTT. The encoded protein is CASRTSPGQMNTGELFF.

The chain recombines TRBV6-6 with TRBJ2-1; 9 bases agree with TRBD1. The CDR3 runs to 14 residues. The V gene's germline CDR1 is MNHNY and CDR2 SVGAGI (reference sequence). V was pared by 2 bases and J by 6 bases, with 2 bases of the junction left unmatched. CDR3 region: CASSYGTGSNEQFF. The CDR3 DNA reads TGTGCCAGCAGTTACGGGACAGGGAGCAATGAGCAGTTCTTC.